A selection of T cell receptor beta chains follows, all from one sample in a study of cytomegalovirus exposure and HLA in healthy donors. The method was immunoSEQ multiplex PCR; TCRdb's version includes in-frame clones alone and lacks a portion of them. The sample has some 150,000 clones, roughly 80% seen once. Sequencing was performed on PBMCs. The origin of the receptors is a boy younger than 10 in good health and CMV-seronegative. CDR3s include the opening cysteine and the closing phenylalanine or tryptophan.

TRBV10-3	TRBJ1-1	CAISEQGAGTTEAFF
TRBV10-3	TRBJ1-2	CAISGPSNYGYTF
TRBV7-3	TRBJ2-1	CASSLSGSSYNEQFF
TRBV27	TRBJ2-1	CASSFQAGGPYNEQFF
TRBV19	TRBJ1-5	CASSIIGPGNQPQHF
TRBV9	TRBJ2-3	CASSVRTSTDTQYF
TRBV5-6	TRBJ1-3	CASSQLRTGLGNTIYF
TRBV6-1	TRBJ1-1	CASSDPFSEAFF
TRBV9	TRBJ2-7	CASSARDRGDYEQYF
TRBV18	TRBJ1-5	CASSPDRNQPQHF
TRBV19	TRBJ1-2	CASSRGGDRGYTF
TRBV18	TRBJ1-1	CASSQTGGNTEAFF
TRBV5-1	TRBJ1-4	CASSVQGGDEKLFF
TRBV2	TRBJ1-1	CASTRGAQVIRKTEAFF
TRBV7-6	TRBJ2-6	CASSHTSGANVLTF
TRBV4-1	TRBJ2-5	CASRYRGEQYF
TRBV5-5	TRBJ1-1	CASSLSRGGFENTEAFF
TRBV7-9	TRBJ2-2	CSSSSHSLVEANTGELFF
TRBV7-2	TRBJ2-5	CASSLSGWETQYF
TRBV19	TRBJ1-1	CASLTGGTEAFF
TRBV5-1	TRBJ1-2	CASSWTGETYGYTF
TRBV5-4	TRBJ2-3	CASSLDLAGVDTQYF
TRBV29-1	TRBJ2-6	CSVEDPGTSQSGANVLTF
TRBV7-6	TRBJ2-3	CASSPRTAQGRSATQYF
TRBV19	TRBJ2-7	CASSIQGTGLSYEQYF
TRBV4-2	TRBJ2-2	CASSQGSAGGHTGELFF
TRBV10-1	TRBJ2-5	CASSEGWGMEGFQYQETQYF
TRBV2	TRBJ2-3	CASSSRDRRVTDTQYF
TRBV11-2	TRBJ2-5	CASSLGSGQGGRETQYF
TRBV4-3	TRBJ1-4	CASSQGPTNEKLFF
TRBV15	TRBJ1-5	CATSSGTGGGQPQHF
TRBV16	TRBJ2-1	CASSHSSGSYPNEQFF